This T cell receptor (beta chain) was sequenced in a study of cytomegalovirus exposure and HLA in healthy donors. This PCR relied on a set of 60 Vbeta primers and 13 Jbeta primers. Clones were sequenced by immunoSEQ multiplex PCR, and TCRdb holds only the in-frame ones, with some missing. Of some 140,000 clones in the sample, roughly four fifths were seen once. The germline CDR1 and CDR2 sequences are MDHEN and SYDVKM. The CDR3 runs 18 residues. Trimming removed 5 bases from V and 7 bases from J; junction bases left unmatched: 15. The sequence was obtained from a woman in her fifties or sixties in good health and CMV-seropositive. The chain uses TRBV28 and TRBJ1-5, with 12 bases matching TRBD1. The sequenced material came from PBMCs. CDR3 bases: TGTGCCAGCAGTCCTCCCGGAGGGGACAGGGGGCTATGGCAGCCCCAGCATTTT. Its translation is CASSPPGGDRGLWQPQHF. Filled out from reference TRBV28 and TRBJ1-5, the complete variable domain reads DVKVTQSSRYLVKRTGEKVFLECVQDMDHENMFWYRQDPGLGLRLIYFSYDVKMKEKGDIPEGYSVSREKKERFSLILESASTNQTSMYLCASSPPGGDRGLWQPQHFGDGTRLSIL.